The entry that follows covers one T cell receptor beta chain sequence. Via MiXCR, TCRdb re-called the PCR reads, giving one row per CDR3 protein. The sample lists approximately 550,000 distinct CDR3 sequences; about 21% were seen once. This entry belongs to a study of molecular identifiers for immune sequencing clone quantification. The germline CDR1 and CDR2 sequences are MNHNS and SASEGT. This CDR3 has 16 amino acids. The V and J ends lost 6 bases and 2 bases respectively, with 18 bases between them. A CD8+CD4-CCR7+CD45RA+ phenotype served as the sorting definition for naive CD8 T cells. The receptor's source is a human donor in good health. Some libraries in this study had Jurkat cell RNA spiked in. The chain is built from TRBV6-1 and TRBJ2-3; weak D call: TRBD2 (7 bases). The sequencing input was naive CD8+ T cells from blood, with Jurkat cell RNA spiked in. Subset indicated: FACS-sorted CD8+CD4-CCR7+CD45RA+ naive T cells. CDR3 DNA sequence: TGTGCCAGCAGAATACAAAAGGGGGGGTTCACAGATACGCAGTATTTT. Encoded protein: CASRIQKGGFTDTQYF.